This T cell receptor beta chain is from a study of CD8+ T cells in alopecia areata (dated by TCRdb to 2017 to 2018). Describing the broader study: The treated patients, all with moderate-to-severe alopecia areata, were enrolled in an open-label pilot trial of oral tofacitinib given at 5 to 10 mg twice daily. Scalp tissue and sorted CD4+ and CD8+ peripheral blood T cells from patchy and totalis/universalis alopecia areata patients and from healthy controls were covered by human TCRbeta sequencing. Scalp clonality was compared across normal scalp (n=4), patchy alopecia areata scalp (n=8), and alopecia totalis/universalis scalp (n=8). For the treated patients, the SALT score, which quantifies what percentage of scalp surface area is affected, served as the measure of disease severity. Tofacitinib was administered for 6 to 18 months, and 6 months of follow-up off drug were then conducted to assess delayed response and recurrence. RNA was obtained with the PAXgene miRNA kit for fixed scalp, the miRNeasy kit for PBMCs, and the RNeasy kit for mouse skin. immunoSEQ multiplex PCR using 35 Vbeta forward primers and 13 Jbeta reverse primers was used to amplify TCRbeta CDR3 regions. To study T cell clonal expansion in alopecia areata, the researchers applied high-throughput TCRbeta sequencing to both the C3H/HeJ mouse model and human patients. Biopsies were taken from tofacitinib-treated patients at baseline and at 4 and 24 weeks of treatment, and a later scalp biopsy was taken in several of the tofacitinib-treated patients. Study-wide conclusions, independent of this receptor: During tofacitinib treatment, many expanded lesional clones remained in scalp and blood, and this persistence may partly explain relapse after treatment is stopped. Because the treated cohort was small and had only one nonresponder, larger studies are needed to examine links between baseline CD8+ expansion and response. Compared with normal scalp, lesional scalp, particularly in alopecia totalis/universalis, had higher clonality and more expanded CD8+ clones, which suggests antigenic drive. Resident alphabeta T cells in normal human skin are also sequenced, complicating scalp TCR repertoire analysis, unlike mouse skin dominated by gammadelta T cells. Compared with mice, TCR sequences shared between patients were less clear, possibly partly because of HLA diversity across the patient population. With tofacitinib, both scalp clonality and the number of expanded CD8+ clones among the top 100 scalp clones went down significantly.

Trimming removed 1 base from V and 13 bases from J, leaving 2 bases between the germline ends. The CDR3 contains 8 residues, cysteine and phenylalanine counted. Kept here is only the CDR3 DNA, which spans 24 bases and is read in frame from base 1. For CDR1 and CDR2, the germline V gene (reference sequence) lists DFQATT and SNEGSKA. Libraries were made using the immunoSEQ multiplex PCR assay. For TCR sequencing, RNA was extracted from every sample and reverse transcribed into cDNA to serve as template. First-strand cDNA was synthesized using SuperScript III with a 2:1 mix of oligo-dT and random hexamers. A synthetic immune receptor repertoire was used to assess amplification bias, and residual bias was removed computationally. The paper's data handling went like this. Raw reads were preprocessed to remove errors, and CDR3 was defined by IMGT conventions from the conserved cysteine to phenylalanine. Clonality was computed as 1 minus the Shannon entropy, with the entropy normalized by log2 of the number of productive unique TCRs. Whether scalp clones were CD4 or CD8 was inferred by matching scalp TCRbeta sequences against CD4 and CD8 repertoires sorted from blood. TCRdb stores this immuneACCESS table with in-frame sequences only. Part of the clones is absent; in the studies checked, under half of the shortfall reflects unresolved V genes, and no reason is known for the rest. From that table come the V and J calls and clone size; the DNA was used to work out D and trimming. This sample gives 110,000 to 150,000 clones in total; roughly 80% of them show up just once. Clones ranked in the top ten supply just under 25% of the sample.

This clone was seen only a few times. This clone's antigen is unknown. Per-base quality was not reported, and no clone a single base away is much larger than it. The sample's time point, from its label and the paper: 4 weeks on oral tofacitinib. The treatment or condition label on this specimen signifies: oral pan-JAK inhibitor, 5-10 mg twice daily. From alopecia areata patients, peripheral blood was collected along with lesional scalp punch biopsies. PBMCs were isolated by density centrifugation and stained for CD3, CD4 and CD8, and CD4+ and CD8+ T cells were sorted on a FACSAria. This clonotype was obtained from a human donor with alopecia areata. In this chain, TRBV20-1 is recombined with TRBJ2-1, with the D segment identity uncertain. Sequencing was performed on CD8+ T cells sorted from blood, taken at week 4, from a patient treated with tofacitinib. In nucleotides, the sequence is TGCAGTGCTAGAGTTCAGTTCTTC. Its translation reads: CSARVQFF.